This is a list of T cell receptor beta chains from one sample in a study of blood T cell repertoires in COVID-19. Using immunoSEQ multiplex PCR, the repertoire was profiled, and TCRdb retains in-frame clones only, with some absent. The sample records 55,000 to 75,000 clones, about four fifths being singletons. Material: peripheral blood. These receptors came from a man older than 75 with COVID-19, enrolled during active disease. Both conserved end residues are part of each CDR3. The D gene is left open where the match is weak. For some rows the clone size is stated as once, few or many, or as a class when expanded; others skip it.

J,size,V,length,D,DNA,CDR3
TRBJ1-6,-,TRBV30,16,TRBD1,TGTGCCTGGAGTTTTCCAGGGGGCTCCTATAATTCACCCCTCCACTTT,CAWSFPGGSYNSPLHF
TRBJ1-5,-,TRBV6-5,14,-,TGTGCCAGCAGTTCCGGACAGCCTCATCAGCCCCAGCATTTT,CASSSGQPHQPQHF
TRBJ1-6,-,TRBV7-2,15,-,TGTGCCAGCAGCTTAGGACAATCATATAATTCACCCCTCCACTTT,CASSLGQSYNSPLHF
TRBJ2-7,-,TRBV6-2/TRBV6-3,13,-,TGTGCCAGCAGCACAGGTCGGTCTCTCGAGCAGTACTTC,CASSTGRSLEQYF
TRBJ1-2,-,TRBV19,15,-,TGTGCCAGTAGTCCCTTCGCCGGGGGGAGCTATGGCTACACCTTC,CASSPFAGGSYGYTF
TRBJ2-5,once,TRBV5-1,12,-,TGCGCCAGCAGCCCCGGACTGGAGGCCCAGTACTTC,CASSPGLEAQYF
TRBJ1-6,-,TRBV10-3,15,-,TGTGCCATCAGTGAAGCCGGGACTCTAGGTGAGCCCCTCCACTTT,CAISEAGTLGEPLHF
TRBJ1-6,-,TRBV14,13,-,TGTGCCAGCAGCCAAGTCCAGGATTCACCCCTCCACTTT,CASSQVQDSPLHF
TRBJ1-2,-,TRBV24-1,12,TRBD1,TGTGTCCTGACAGGGGGAGGGTATGGCTACACCTTC,CVLTGGGYGYTF
TRBJ2-1,-,TRBV10-1,12,TRBD1,TGCGCCAGCAGTCAGGGGGAAAATGAGCAGTTCTTC,CASSQGENEQFF
TRBJ2-1,-,TRBV7-9,16,TRBD2,TGTGCCAGCAGCTTATCACTAGCGGGGAGCCAGAATGAGCAGTTCTTC,CASSLSLAGSQNEQFF
TRBJ2-7,-,TRBV4-3,15,-,TGCGCCAGCAGCCAAGATGTGAGCAGGGGCTACGAGCAGTACTTC,CASSQDVSRGYEQYF
TRBJ1-2,once,TRBV19,16,-,TGTGCCAGTAGCACACTAACCGGGACACTCGAGGGAGGCTACACCTTC,CASSTLTGTLEGGYTF
TRBJ2-3,-,TRBV9,15,TRBD2,TGTGCCAGCAGCCCGTGGCGGGGGGGCGCAGATACGCAGTATTTT,CASSPWRGGADTQYF
TRBJ2-1,-,TRBV29-1,13,-,TGCAGCGTTGAAGTGCGGCAGTCTGGGGAGCAGTTCTTC,CSVEVRQSGEQFF
TRBJ2-7,-,TRBV6-5,15,-,TGTGCCAGCAGCCGCGGAGACGGAAACTCCTACGAGCAGTACTTC,CASSRGDGNSYEQYF
TRBJ2-2,-,TRBV19,16,TRBD2,TGTGCCAGTAGGACGGGAGGGCGGATGAACACCGGGGAGCTGTTTTTT,CASRTGGRMNTGELFF
TRBJ1-3,-,TRBV5-1,15,TRBD1,TGCGCCAGCAGCTTGGGGACAGGAGCTGGAAACACCATATATTTT,CASSLGTGAGNTIYF
TRBJ1-2,-,TRBV10-3,13,-,TGTGCCATCAGCGTGGACAGCTACTATGGCTACACCTTC,CAISVDSYYGYTF
TRBJ1-1,-,TRBV3-1/TRBV3-2,15,-,TGTGCCAGCAGCCAAGGGAGAGTTATGAACACTGAAGCTTTCTTT,CASSQGRVMNTEAFF
TRBJ2-5,-,TRBV7-3,14,-,TGTGCCAGCAGCTTATCTTGGGGAGAAGAGACCCAGTACTTC,CASSLSWGEETQYF
TRBJ1-1,few,TRBV11-3,14,TRBD1,TGTGCCAGCAGCTCGAACACAGGGGGCACTGAAGCTTTCTTT,CASSSNTGGTEAFF
TRBJ1-3,-,TRBV5-4,15,-,TGTGCCAGCAGCCCGGCGGGGGGAACGGGAAACACCATATATTTT,CASSPAGGTGNTIYF
TRBJ2-3,once,TRBV6-2/TRBV6-3,12,-,TGTGCCAGCAGTCGTCGGGGGGATACGCAGTATTTT,CASSRRGDTQYF
TRBJ2-2,-,TRBV10-1,14,-,TGCGCCAGCAGTGAGACGGGGAAGGCCGGGGAGCTGTTTTTT,CASSETGKAGELFF
TRBJ1-1,-,TRBV30,15,TRBD1,TGTGCCTGGTCCCTGGGTGGGACAGGGGACACTGAAGCTTTCTTT,CAWSLGGTGDTEAFF
TRBJ2-5,-,TRBV30,14,-,TGTGCCTGGAGTGTGAACAGCCTCCAAGAGACCCAGTACTTC,CAWSVNSLQETQYF
TRBJ2-2,many,TRBV5-6,15,TRBD1,TGTGCCAGCAGCTTCGGACAGGGAGGATCCGGGGAGCTGTTTTTT,CASSFGQGGSGELFF
TRBJ1-4,-,TRBV5-1,20,TRBD1,TGCGCCAGCAGCTTATTGGCGCAGGGACAGGGAAACTTTAACAGGGAAAAACTGTTTTTT,CASSLLAQGQGNFNREKLFF
TRBJ2-5,-,TRBV9,16,TRBD2,TGTGCCAGCAGCGTAGGAACGGGGGGGCTCGGGGAGACCCAGTACTTC,CASSVGTGGLGETQYF
TRBJ1-4,-,TRBV7-3,16,-,TGTGCCAGCAGCTTAACTGGGCCAGCAACTAATGAAAAACTGTTTTTT,CASSLTGPATNEKLFF
TRBJ1-1,-,TRBV5-1,16,-,TGCGCCAGCCACAACTCAGCACAGGGATGGTACACTGAAGCTTTCTTT,CASHNSAQGWYTEAFF
TRBJ2-3,-,TRBV5-1,18,TRBD2,TGCGCCAGCAGCTTGGAGATAGCGGGGGGGCCGAACACAGATACGCAGTATTTT,CASSLEIAGGPNTDTQYF
TRBJ1-5,-,TRBV7-2,16,-,TGTGCCAGCAGCTCCTCTGGTTGGCAGGGCCATCAGCCCCAGCATTTT,CASSSSGWQGHQPQHF
TRBJ1-1,-,TRBV5-1,16,TRBD1,TGCGCCAGCAGCTTGGCCTTACAGGGGGCTGGCACTGAAGCTTTCTTT,CASSLALQGAGTEAFF
TRBJ1-6,few,TRBV19,13,-,TGTGCCAGTAGTATACGGGGGAACGCACCCCTCCACTTT,CASSIRGNAPLHF
TRBJ2-5,-,TRBV25-1,15,TRBD1,TGTGCCAGCAAGAGGGACAGTTTCGGAGGAGAGACCCAGTACTTC,CASKRDSFGGETQYF
TRBJ1-2,-,TRBV6-2/TRBV6-3,15,-,TGTGCCAGCAGTTACTCGGGGCGACAAGAAACTGGCTACACCTTC,CASSYSGRQETGYTF
TRBJ1-6,once,TRBV4-3,15,TRBD1,TGCGCCAGCAGCCTACAGGGGCGGGTTGGTTCACCCCTCCACTTT,CASSLQGRVGSPLHF
TRBJ1-2,-,TRBV6-1,15,TRBD1,TGTGCCAGCAGTGAAACCGGGACAGGGGGCTATGGCTACACCTTC,CASSETGTGGYGYTF
TRBJ1-2,-,TRBV19,15,TRBD1,TGTGCCAGTACTCGGGGACAGGGAACCAACTATGGCTACACCTTC,CASTRGQGTNYGYTF
TRBJ1-1,-,TRBV24-1,13,-,TGTGCCACCCTTCCGGAGGGCGGCACTGAAGCTTTCTTT,CATLPEGGTEAFF
TRBJ2-7,-,TRBV28,16,-,TGTGCCAGCAGTTTACGGGGTGGCAGTAGTCTCTACGAGCAGTACTTC,CASSLRGGSSLYEQYF
TRBJ2-3,-,TRBV6-1,16,-,TGTGCCAGCAGAGAACTAGATTTCCCCAGTTCAGATACGCAGTATTTT,CASRELDFPSSDTQYF
TRBJ1-1,-,TRBV10-3,15,-,TGTGCCATCAGTCAAGGACAGAGAATGAACACTGAAGCTTTCTTT,CAISQGQRMNTEAFF
TRBJ2-2,-,TRBV11-3,16,-,TGTGCCAGCAGCCGGACGAAGGGGATCAACACCGGGGAGCTGTTTTTT,CASSRTKGINTGELFF
TRBJ1-2,-,TRBV2,12,-,TGTGCCAGCGAGGGCGGGGTGGAAGGCTACACCTTC,CASEGGVEGYTF
TRBJ1-2,-,TRBV5-4,14,-,TGTGCCAGCAAGCCCCAAGGGGGTAACTATGGCTACACCTTC,CASKPQGGNYGYTF
TRBJ1-1,-,TRBV5-4,16,TRBD1,TGTGCCAGCACCAAGGGGGGGCAGGGGGCGGGAACTGAAGCTTTCTTT,CASTKGGQGAGTEAFF
TRBJ1-3,-,TRBV28,18,-,TGTGCCAGCAGCTCCCCCGGCGGGACTAATCGCTCTGGAAACACCATATATTTT,CASSSPGGTNRSGNTIYF
TRBJ1-4,-,TRBV2,14,-,TGTGCCAGCAGTCTCGGTTATCTTAATGAAAAACTGTTTTTT,CASSLGYLNEKLFF